One and the same sample provided the 21 T cell receptor beta chains below, sequenced in a study of early T cells in non-severe SARS-CoV-2 infection. MiXCR was run by TCRdb on the 5' RACE reads, yielding one entry per CDR3 protein. The table records around 84,000 distinct CDR3 sequences, over 10% of them present only once. The source material was whole blood. The receptor source for this set is an adult who was a healthcare worker with PCR-confirmed SARS-CoV-2 infection or an uninfected control (not recorded which).

This clonotype has ten or more counts. This chain uses TRBV6-6 with TRBJ2-1; 15 bases agree with TRBD2. Germline CDR1 reads MNHNY; CDR2 reads SVGAGI (reference sequence). V lost 2 bases to trimming and J lost 10 bases; unmatched junction nucleotides: 9. The CDR3 loop spans 17 amino acids. The CDR3 loop reads CASSYPGLAGGLGEQFF. DNA for the CDR3: TGTGCCAGCAGTTACCCAGGACTAGCGGGAGGGTTAGGGGAGCAGTTCTTC.

This clonotype showed up just a few times. The V gene is TRBV5-6, the J gene TRBJ2-7; TRBD2 agrees at 11 bases. Losses at the gene ends were 2 bases for V and 6 bases for J; bases not matched to a gene: 7. Germline-derived CDR1 and CDR2 are SGHDT and YYEEEE. The CDR3 runs 15 residues. The chain's CDR3 is CASSFYSGGAAEQYF. The CDR3 DNA reads as TGTGCCAGCAGCTTCTATAGCGGGGGGGCCGCCGAGCAGTACTTC.

The chain employs TRBV10-2 and TRBJ1-1, with D maybe TRBD1 (5 bases). CDR1 is WSHSY and CDR2 is SAAADI in the germline V gene. Trimming stripped 0 bases from V and 4 bases from J, with 6 bases between. The CDR3 has 13 residues. CDR3 in amino acids: CASSESRGTEAFF. In DNA form, the CDR3 reads TGCGCCAGCAGTGAGTCGAGGGGCACTGAAGCTTTCTTT.

This clonotype was recorded at least ten times. The chain combines TRBV12-3 or TRBV12-4 with TRBJ2-2; no reliable D call. The CDR3 length is 12 residues. V lost 5 bases and J 4 bases, leaving 5 bases between the germline ends. The CDR3 nucleotides read TGTGCCAGCAGTCTCATCACCGGGGAGCTGTTTTTT. Translated: CASSLITGELFF.

This clonotype was seen just once. The chain links TRBV11-3 to TRBJ2-3, with TRBD2 matching 9 bases. The CDR3 is 17 residues long. Per the germline V gene, CDR1 is SGHNT and CDR2 is YENEEA. Germline trimming cut 11 bases from V and 0 bases from J; bases unmatched to any gene: 15. CDR3 coding DNA: TGTGCCCGCATCCGAGAGTCCCTAGCGGGAAGCACAGATACGCAGTATTTT. Translating gives CARIRESLAGSTDTQYF.

The chain has TRBV5-5 and TRBJ2-1; the match to TRBD2 covers 9 bases. CDR1 is SGHKS, CDR2 YYEKEE, per germline (reference sequence). The CDR3 is 16 amino acids. The V and J ends lost 0 bases and 10 bases, in that order; junction bases with no gene match: 11. CDR3 nucleotide sequence: TGTGCCAGCAGCTTGGGGGCCGCGGGAGGGCTCGGGGAGCAGTTCTTC. Translating it yields CASSLGAAGGLGEQFF.

This clonotype was seen more than once but under ten times. This chain joins TRBV28 and TRBJ1-4, with 8 bases lining up with TRBD1. Germline CDR1 and CDR2: MDHEN and SYDVKM. Trimming at V came to 4 bases and at J to 7 bases, leaving 8 bases not matched to a gene. This CDR3 comprises 15 residues. CDR3 sequence (DNA): TGTGCCAGCAGTTCCCCGCAGGGGGCGAGTGAAAAACTGTTTTTT. As protein: CASSSPQGASEKLFF.

This clonotype was picked up many times. The chain employs TRBV4-1 and TRBJ2-4; unclear D gene. Germline CDR1 and CDR2: MGHRA and YSYEKL. V gave up 0 bases and J gave up 0 bases, with 6 bases separating them. The CDR3 is 15 residues long. The CDR3 DNA reads as TGCGCCAGCAGCCAAGATCATGGAGCCAAAAACATTCAGTACTTC. It encodes CASSQDHGAKNIQYF.

The sample holds many counts of this clonotype. The chain has TRBV12-3 or TRBV12-4 and TRBJ1-5, with 7 bases lining up with TRBD1. Losses at the gene ends were 4 bases for V and 1 base for J; bases not matched to a gene: 1. This CDR3 is 14 amino acids long. DNA of the CDR3: TGTGCCAGCAGTTCACAGGGGAGCAATCAGCCCCAGCATTTT. It codes for CASSSQGSNQPQHF.

In its sample, this clonotype was seen many times. The chain links TRBV6-5 to TRBJ1-1; tentatively, D is TRBD1 (6 bases). This CDR3 is built from 15 residues. V was trimmed by 5 bases and J by 1 base, leaving 14 bases between them. Germline assignment: CDR1 MNHEY and CDR2 SVGAGI. CDR3 in amino acids: CASSVPGHQNTEAFF. CDR3 DNA: TGTGCCAGCAGTGTACCGGGACACCAGAACACTGAAGCTTTCTTT.

V and J are TRBV29-1 and TRBJ2-5, with D perhaps given as TRBD1 or TRBD2 (5 bases each). The CDR3 extends over 12 amino acids. The germline CDR1 and CDR2 sequences are SQVTM and ANQGSEA. The V gene lost 6 bases and the J gene lost 9 bases, with 17 bases spanning the gap. The CDR3 DNA follows: TGCAGCGTACGACCGGCCTTGGGGGCCCAGTACTTC. It yields the protein CSVRPALGAQYF.

The chain has TRBV28 and TRBJ2-7; TRBD1 matches 8 bases. The V gene's germline CDR1 is MDHEN and CDR2 SYDVKM. The CDR3 has 14 amino acids. Trimming took 5 bases from V and 2 from J; bases not matched to a gene: 5. This CDR3 reads CASSRQGITYEQYF. CDR3 sequence (DNA): TGTGCCAGCAGTCGACAGGGGATTACCTACGAGCAGTACTTC.

V gene TRBV28 combines with J gene TRBJ2-4, with D possibly being TRBD1 (5 bases). Trimming cost V 2 bases and J 6 bases, with 17 bases left between them. CDR1 is MDHEN, CDR2 SYDVKM, per germline. The CDR3 totals 16 residues. The chain's CDR3 is CASSLTRPQRGNIQYF. Written as DNA, the CDR3 is TGTGCCAGCAGTTTAACTCGACCCCAAAGGGGAAACATTCAGTACTTC.

This rearrangement joins TRBV12-3 or TRBV12-4 to TRBJ2-2; D is perhaps TRBD1 (6 bases). Trimming cost V 5 bases and J 2 bases, with 12 bases left between them. CDR3 length: 15 amino acids. DNA of the CDR3: TGTGCCAGCAGTCGAGGACAGAAAAACACCGGGGAGCTGTTTTTT. Translation gives CASSRGQKNTGELFF.

V and J are TRBV14 and TRBJ2-1; D not certain. From germline, CDR1 is SGHDN and CDR2 FVKESK. The CDR3 length is 13 residues. Trimming stripped 1 base from V and 10 bases from J, with 11 bases between. The CDR3 sequence is CASSQVAPGEQFF. The CDR3 bases are TGTGCCAGCAGCCAAGTGGCACCCGGAGAGCAGTTCTTC. Filled out from reference TRBV14 and TRBJ2-1, the complete variable domain reads EAGVTQFPSHSVIEKGQTVTLRCDPISGHDNLYWYRRVMGKEIKFLLHFVKESKQDESGMPNNRFLAERTGGTYSTLKVQPAELEDSGVYFCASSQVAPGEQFFGPGTRLTVL.

This clonotype was detected only a few times. The genes are TRBV18 and TRBJ1-2; TRBD1 matches 9 bases. CDR3 length: 15 amino acids. Per the germline V gene, CDR1 is KGHSH and CDR2 is LQKENI. Trimming took 2 bases from V and 4 from J; bases not matched to a gene: 5. The CDR3 region has the DNA TGTGCCAGCTCACCAACAGGGGGCGGAGGCTATGGCTACACCTTC. Amino acids: CASSPTGGGGYGYTF.

CDR3 coding DNA: TGTGCCAGCAGCCAAGCTCGAAGCATACAGCCCCAGCATTTT. Translation: CASSQARSIQPQHF. The rearrangement joins TRBV4-2 to TRBJ1-5, with D unresolved. Trimming cost V 1 base and J 7 bases, with 11 bases left between them. The CDR3 is 14 amino acids. The germline V gene has CDR1 LGHNA and CDR2 YNFKEQ.

V gene TRBV12-3 or TRBV12-4 combines with J gene TRBJ1-1; 7 nucleotides agree with TRBD1. The V and J ends lost 10 bases and 1 base, in that order; junction bases with no gene match: 9. This CDR3 has 14 amino acids. CDR3: CATVTGFGNTEAFF. The CDR3, as DNA: TGTGCCACCGTGACAGGGTTCGGGAACACTGAAGCTTTCTTT.

The chain recombines TRBV19 with TRBJ1-2, with D perhaps TRBD1 (6 bases). Germline CDR1 is LNHDA and CDR2 is SQIVND (reference sequence). The CDR3 contains 12 residues. Trimming took off 7 bases at V and 4 bases at J, with 10 bases between the two ends. The CDR3 spells CASMGGPYGYTF. Here the CDR3 DNA reads TGTGCCAGTATGGGGGGCCCCTATGGCTACACCTTC.

The table lists this clonotype with many counts. V gene TRBV4-1 combines with J gene TRBJ2-3; 13 bases map to TRBD2. This CDR3 is built from 20 residues. V was pared by 6 bases and J by 1 base, with 16 bases of the junction left unmatched. CDR1 MGHRA and CDR2 YSYEKL come from the germline V gene. This CDR3 reads CASRRESGTSGVQGTDTQYF. DNA of the CDR3: TGCGCCAGCAGACGCGAGTCCGGGACTAGCGGGGTCCAAGGCACAGATACGCAGTATTTT.

The chain links TRBV5-4 to TRBJ2-5; D possibly corresponds to TRBD2 (6 bases). V gave up 6 bases and J gave up 0 bases, with 12 bases separating them. CDR3 length: 14 amino acids. The germline CDR1 and CDR2 sequences are SGHNT and YYREEE (reference sequence). The CDR3 DNA reads as TGTGCCAGCACCTTCCGGGGGAACCAAGAGACCCAGTACTTC. This codes for CASTFRGNQETQYF.